The 5 T cell receptor beta chains below come from one sample, sequenced in a study of identical twins. TCRdb processed the 5' RACE reads anew with MiXCR; each CDR3 protein has one entry. This repertoire shows 500,000 to 600,000 distinct CDR3 sequences, less than 25% found once; its top ten account for around 0.9%. These same data were also listed under a study on T cells expressing NK-cell markers.

The sequencing input was CD4+ T cells sorted from blood. All receptors derive from a woman in her late teens or twenties in good health.

The chain combines TRBV20-1 with TRBJ2-3; 10 bases are shared with TRBD2. Trimming cost V 4 bases and J 8 bases; bases outside gene matches: 9. The germline CDR1 and CDR2 sequences are DFQATT and SNEGSKA (reference sequence). There are 14 residues in the CDR3. The CDR3 is CSAIPGLATGTQYF. The CDR3 region has the DNA TGCAGTGCTATACCGGGACTAGCGACGGGTACGCAGTATTTT.

This clonotype was recorded once. The chain carries TRBV7-3 and TRBJ2-2; D possibly corresponds to TRBD2 (6 bases). Trimming took off 1 base at V and 10 bases at J, with 13 bases between the two ends. CDR1 is SGHTA and CDR2 is FQGTGA in the germline V gene. CDR3 length: 14 residues. The CDR3 bases are TGTGCCAGCAGCTTAAAGGCCCCGGGGGAGGAGCTGTTTTTT. Amino acid sequence: CASSLKAPGEELFF. The complete variable domain, with remaining parts taken from reference TRBV7-3 and TRBJ2-2, reads GAGVSQTPSNKVTEKGKYVELRCDPISGHTALYWYRQSLGQGPEFLIYFQGTGAADDSGLPNDRFFAVRPEGSVSTLKIQRTERGDSAVYLCASSLKAPGEELFFGEGSRLTVL.

This clonotype occurred a few times. The chain links TRBV6-5 to TRBJ2-7, with 7 bases lining up with TRBD2. Germline V gene lookup returns CDR1 MNHEY and CDR2 SVGAGI. CDR3 length: 16 amino acids. V gave up 0 bases and J gave up 6 bases; unmatched junction bases: 11. In DNA, the CDR3 is TGTGCCAGCAGTTACTCGATCTCGGCTAGCGGTGGCGAGCAGTACTTC. Translating gives CASSYSISASGGEQYF.

V and J are TRBV6-6 and TRBJ2-7; D uncertain. CDR1 MNHNY and CDR2 SVGAGI come from the germline V gene (reference sequence). V was clipped by 5 bases and J by 6 bases, with 11 bases between them. The CDR3 loop spans 12 amino acids. Here the CDR3 reads CASSHYTGEQYF. The CDR3 DNA reads TGTGCCAGCAGTCATTATACGGGCGAGCAGTACTTC.

This clonotype has a handful of counts. In DNA form, the CDR3 reads TGTGCCAGCTCTCGGAACCTCGACTTAGGCACAGATACGCAGTATTTT. It is translated as CASSRNLDLGTDTQYF. The chain recombines TRBV18 with TRBJ2-3; no clear D gene. Trimming shortened V by 6 bases and J by 1 base, and 17 bases separated the two germline ends. The CDR3 length is 16 residues. Germline V gene lookup returns CDR1 KGHSH and CDR2 LQKENI.